This TCR beta chain was retrieved from a study of PD-L1 blockade in urothelial cancer. In germline, CDR1 is MNHNS, CDR2 SASEGT. The V gene lost 2 bases and the J gene lost 3 bases, with 13 bases spanning the gap. This CDR3 is built from 15 residues. Repertoires were generated with immunoSEQ multiplex PCR, while TCRdb's copy carries only in-frame clones and drops some. This table holds some 50,000 clones, around 88% found once. Stated time point: pretreatment peripheral blood. This TCR was recovered from a woman aged 55-75 years with urothelial cancer. Here the sequenced sample was PBMCs, taken around atezolizumab (anti-PD-L1) treatment. V gene TRBV6-1 combines with J gene TRBJ2-5, with D possibly being TRBD2 (5 bases). The CDR3 sequence: CASSELWILEETQYF. CDR3 DNA sequence: TGTGCCAGCAGTGAACTTTGGATACTAGAAGAGACCCAGTACTTC.